This is a list of T cell receptor beta chains from one sample in a study of vaccination effects on CD4 cells after COVID-19. The antigens these receptors bind are not known. Only in-frame clones appear in the TCRdb table, and some are missing; sequencing was by immunoSEQ multiplex PCR. The data show 70,000 or so clones, approximately 75% seen once. The sample here was CD4+ T cells from PBMCs cultured with HCoV-NL63 spike peptides, taken before COVID-19 vaccination. These receptors all come from a human donor who received a COVID-19 vaccine. The CDR3 runs from the conserved cysteine through the conserved F or W. A D gene is named only where the DNA matches it firmly.

D: -
V: TRBV7-7
J: TRBJ2-2
CDR3: CASSSGRGGTGELFF

D: -
V: TRBV7-2
J: TRBJ2-3
CDR3: CASSSQGLNTQYF

D: -
V: TRBV25-1
J: TRBJ1-1
CDR3: CASSVGGFDTEAFF

D: -
V: TRBV3-1/TRBV3-2
J: TRBJ2-3
CDR3: CAFSREGDTQYF

D: TRBD1
V: TRBV19
J: TRBJ1-5
CDR3: CASKPGTEVMSQHF

D: TRBD1
V: TRBV7-2
J: TRBJ2-1
CDR3: CASSSRDRGTNEQFF

D: TRBD1
V: TRBV5-1
J: TRBJ1-2
CDR3: CASSPGTGGYGYTF

D: TRBD1
V: TRBV6-2/TRBV6-3
J: TRBJ1-5
CDR3: CASSYSGTGRGQPQHF

D: TRBD1
V: TRBV18
J: TRBJ2-3
CDR3: CASSHFDRASTDTQYF

D: -
V: TRBV2
J: TRBJ1-1
CDR3: CASSESGTNTEAFF

D: -
V: TRBV7-2
J: TRBJ2-5
CDR3: CASSSSLTGAYGTQYF

D: -
V: TRBV7-2
J: TRBJ2-5
CDR3: CASSLGERETQYF

D: -
V: TRBV28
J: TRBJ1-5
CDR3: CASKLWGLNQPQHF

D: -
V: TRBV3-1/TRBV3-2
J: TRBJ1-2
CDR3: CASSQDRWEEGYTF

D: TRBD1
V: TRBV5-1
J: TRBJ2-6
CDR3: CASSTGTGGSGANVLTF

D: -
V: TRBV24-1
J: TRBJ2-1
CDR3: CATSDLAQGSYNEQFF

D: TRBD1
V: TRBV3-1/TRBV3-2
J: TRBJ1-3
CDR3: CASSRQGAVGNTIYF

D: TRBD1
V: TRBV6-2/TRBV6-3
J: TRBJ1-5
CDR3: CASSPTGVNQPQHF

D: TRBD1
V: TRBV19
J: TRBJ2-3
CDR3: CASRHYRDSIPDTQYF

D: TRBD1
V: TRBV7-6
J: TRBJ1-6
CDR3: CASSPGQGKNSPLHF

D: -
V: TRBV10-3
J: TRBJ1-3
CDR3: CAIRMVAGNTIYF

D: TRBD1
V: TRBV18
J: TRBJ1-5
CDR3: CASSPEQGKQPQHF

D: TRBD1
V: TRBV18
J: TRBJ2-3
CDR3: CASSPLIGQGPDTQYF

D: -
V: TRBV7-2
J: TRBJ2-1
CDR3: CASSLMNEQFF

D: TRBD1
V: TRBV10-1
J: TRBJ2-2
CDR3: CASSEPGQSNTGELFF

D: -
V: TRBV2
J: TRBJ2-5
CDR3: CASSTFQETQYF

D: -
V: TRBV9
J: TRBJ1-3
CDR3: CASSAIPRGIGNTIYF

D: TRBD1
V: TRBV18
J: TRBJ2-3
CDR3: CASSPAGQGTGTDTQYF

D: -
V: TRBV12-3/TRBV12-4
J: TRBJ1-1
CDR3: CASSFWGNTEAFF

D: -
V: TRBV19
J: TRBJ2-2
CDR3: CASTERMDGELFF

D: TRBD1
V: TRBV7-2
J: TRBJ2-2
CDR3: CASSLVGRGHSGELFF

D: -
V: TRBV19
J: TRBJ1-6
CDR3: CASSMYKGNSPLHF

D: TRBD1
V: TRBV3-1/TRBV3-2
J: TRBJ1-2
CDR3: CASSPSRQGITYGYTF

D: TRBD2
V: TRBV9
J: TRBJ2-1
CDR3: CASSVSAGYYNEQFF

D: -
V: TRBV5-1
J: TRBJ2-1
CDR3: CASSYDIYNEQFF

D: -
V: TRBV27
J: TRBJ1-2
CDR3: CASSFGRERDNYGYTF

D: -
V: TRBV2
J: TRBJ1-1
CDR3: CASKGRDTEAFF

D: -
V: TRBV15
J: TRBJ1-2
CDR3: CATSRDFAQGSYGYTF

D: -
V: TRBV3-1/TRBV3-2
J: TRBJ2-1
CDR3: CASSPGGGGSYNEQFF

D: TRBD1
V: TRBV4-2
J: TRBJ1-1
CDR3: CASRDLLTGVNTEAFF

D: TRBD1
V: TRBV5-1
J: TRBJ1-1
CDR3: CASSDRGFVNTEAFF

D: -
V: TRBV11-2
J: TRBJ2-1
CDR3: CASSLDRGNEQFF

D: -
V: TRBV4-1
J: TRBJ1-6
CDR3: CASSQGAASYNSPLHF

D: TRBD1
V: TRBV18
J: TRBJ2-3
CDR3: CASSRGLGQGTADTQYF

D: -
V: TRBV3-1/TRBV3-2
J: TRBJ1-5
CDR3: CASSQSIGDQPQHF

D: TRBD1
V: TRBV30
J: TRBJ1-6
CDR3: CAWSRWTGYNSPLHF

D: -
V: TRBV7-2
J: TRBJ1-4
CDR3: CASSLSTGGEKLFF

D: TRBD1
V: TRBV5-1
J: TRBJ1-3
CDR3: CASSPAGTGFGNTIYF

D: -
V: TRBV7-2
J: TRBJ1-2
CDR3: CASATGRGNYGYTF

D: -
V: TRBV24-1
J: TRBJ2-3
CDR3: CATSDSRRRTDTQYF

D: -
V: TRBV7-2
J: TRBJ1-5
CDR3: CASSLVRGVNQPQHF

D: -
V: TRBV7-9
J: TRBJ1-2
CDR3: CASSAWTVNYGYTF

D: -
V: TRBV24-1
J: TRBJ2-5
CDR3: CATSDRRGPETQYF

D: TRBD1
V: TRBV5-8
J: TRBJ2-1
CDR3: CASPGTGGYNEQFF

D: TRBD1
V: TRBV5-1
J: TRBJ2-2
CDR3: CASSLRTGIANTGELFF

D: -
V: TRBV18
J: TRBJ2-5
CDR3: CASSPRNGETQYF

D: -
V: TRBV6-5
J: TRBJ2-1
CDR3: CATAGTIGGEQFF

D: -
V: TRBV30
J: TRBJ1-4
CDR3: CAWRADRNEKLFF

D: -
V: TRBV19
J: TRBJ1-1
CDR3: CASTTRWVLNTEAFF

D: -
V: TRBV2
J: TRBJ1-5
CDR3: CASSESNQPQHF